A single sample is the source of the 30 T cell receptor beta chains below, sequenced in a study of blood T cell repertoires in COVID-19. The table came from immunoSEQ multiplex PCR; TCRdb's copy has only in-frame clones and leaves some out. Of hundreds of thousands of clones in the sample, around 87% are singletons; the top ten hold 1.5%. The sequenced sample consisted of peripheral blood. The source of these receptors is a woman aged 40 to 50 who had recovered from COVID-19.

The V gene is TRBV4-1, the J gene TRBJ1-4; 9 bases align to TRBD1. CDR1 and CDR2 from the germline V gene are MGHRA and YSYEKL. Trimming removed 4 bases from V and 5 bases from J; junction bases left unmatched: 5. CDR3 length: 15 amino acids. Here the CDR3 reads CASSRGQGKNEKLFF. As DNA, the CDR3 is TGCGCCAGCAGCCGGGGACAGGGAAAAAATGAAAAACTGTTTTTT.

This clone came up a few times. V is TRBV28 and J is TRBJ1-2; D perhaps matches TRBD1 (6 bases). Germline V gives CDR1 MDHEN, CDR2 SYDVKM. The CDR3 totals 15 residues. Trimming removed 3 bases at V and 1 base at J, with 12 bases between. CDR3 sequence: CASSFHYRDNYGYTF. CDR3 nucleotides: TGTGCCAGCAGTTTCCATTACAGGGATAACTATGGCTACACCTTC.

For this clone: The same CDR3 can be traced to other DNA sequences in this sample. The chain joins TRBV5-1 to TRBJ1-1; a possible D gene is TRBD1 (6 bases). The CDR3 covers 14 residues. Germline-derived CDR1 and CDR2 are SGHRS and YFSETQ. V dropped 2 bases and J dropped 3 bases, with 11 bases sitting between them. CDR3 amino acids: CASSFGGLDTEAFF. For the CDR3, the DNA is TGCGCCAGCAGCTTTGGGGGCCTGGACACTGAAGCTTTCTTT.

V gene TRBV5-1 combines with J gene TRBJ1-5; D is perhaps TRBD1 (6 bases). This CDR3 has 15 residues. Between the trimmed V and J ends, which lost 0 bases and 2 bases, there was a span of 9 bases. Per the germline V gene, CDR1 is SGHRS and CDR2 is YFSETQ. Written as DNA, the CDR3 is TGCGCCAGCAGCTTGGCCGCAGGGGGCAATCAGCCCCAGCATTTT. Translation gives CASSLAAGGNQPQHF. Full variable domain (missing parts from reference TRBV5-1 and TRBJ1-5): KAGVTQTPRYLIKTRGQQVTLSCSPISGHRSVSWYQQTPGQGLQFLFEYFSETQRNKGNFPGRFSGRQFSNSRSEMNVSTLELGDSALYLCASSLAAGGNQPQHFGDGTRLSIL.

This clone was seen once. The chain uses TRBV19 and TRBJ2-1; 11 bases agree with TRBD2. Germline V gives CDR1 LNHDA, CDR2 SQIVND (reference sequence). This CDR3 is built from 15 residues. The trim removed 5 bases at V and 7 bases at J, leaving 7 bases unmatched. In nucleotides, the CDR3 is TGTGCCAGTAGTCCCGGGACTAGCGGTGTGAATGAGCAGTTCTTC. It is translated as CASSPGTSGVNEQFF.

V usage is TRBV5-8 and J usage is TRBJ1-2; D remains unclear. The CDR3 contains 17 residues. Trimming stripped 0 bases from V and 2 bases from J, with 17 bases between. Looked up from germline, CDR1 is SGHTS and CDR2 is YDEGEE. The CDR3 DNA follows: TGTGCCAGCAGCTTGGCCGATGCGGCGGAGAGGAACTATGGCTACACCTTC. Protein product: CASSLADAAERNYGYTF.

V is TRBV29-1 and J is TRBJ1-1, with no clear D. The CDR3 totals 15 residues. V dropped 4 bases and J dropped 1 base, with 16 bases sitting between them. The germline V gene encodes CDR1 SQVTM and CDR2 ANQGSEA. Written as DNA, the CDR3 is TGCAGCGTTGTAGCCCCGGGAGCGGCGAACACTGAAGCTTTCTTT. The encoded protein is CSVVAPGAANTEAFF.

The chain uses TRBV2 and TRBJ2-6; D is perhaps TRBD2 (5 bases). The CDR3 sequence is 10 residues long. The germline V gene has CDR1 SNHLY and CDR2 FYNNEI. V was pared by 9 bases and J by 15 bases, with 12 bases between. CDR3 nucleotide sequence: TGTGCCAGTGGAGGTCGGGCCCTGACTTTC. It yields the protein CASGGRALTF.

The V and J genes are TRBV3-1 (or the pseudogene TRBV3-2) and TRBJ1-4, with D maybe TRBD1 (5 bases). The CDR3 has 16 amino acids. Trimming took 0 bases from V and 8 from J, leaving 16 bases between them. Germline CDR1 reads LGHDT; CDR2 reads YNNKEL (reference sequence). The CDR3 protein is CASSQDLGQGGEKLFF. The DNA of the CDR3 is TGTGCCAGCAGCCAAGATCTCGGGCAGGGAGGCGAAAAACTGTTTTTT.

The chain recombines TRBV5-1 with TRBJ1-3; D gene unclear. The V gene's germline CDR1 is SGHRS and CDR2 YFSETQ. Trimming stripped 0 bases from V and 3 bases from J, with 7 bases between. The CDR3 is 14 amino acids. CDR3 coding DNA: TGCGCCAGCAGCTTGGCCACCGGTGGAAACACCATATATTTT. As protein: CASSLATGGNTIYF.

The V gene is TRBV25-1, the J gene TRBJ2-5; 9 nucleotides line up with TRBD2. Germline V CDR1 and CDR2: MGHDK, SYGVNS. This CDR3 is 16 amino acids long. The ends lost 3 bases at V and 0 bases at J; junction bases unmatched: 5. The DNA for the CDR3 is TGTGCCAGCAGTGAGAAGCGGGGGGCCTACCAAGAGACCCAGTACTTC. This encodes CASSEKRGAYQETQYF.

This clone was seen once. This rearrangement joins TRBV28 to TRBJ1-2, with D possibly TRBD1 on 5 matching bases. Germline V lookup: CDR1 MDHEN, CDR2 SYDVKM. Trimming stripped 3 bases from V and 3 bases from J, with 14 bases between. CDR3 length: 15 residues. CDR3 residues: CASSFPPGGHYGYTF. In DNA, the CDR3 is TGTGCCAGCAGTTTCCCCCCCGGGGGACACTATGGCTACACCTTC.

Points on this clone: The same CDR3 arises from other DNA sequences in this sample as well. The V and J genes are TRBV9 and TRBJ1-1; 7 bases agree with TRBD1. J gave up 6 bases and V 0 bases, and 2 bases lay outside the gene matches. The CDR3 is 13 amino acids. Germline values: CDR1 SGDLS, CDR2 YYNGEE. The CDR3 loop is CASSVDRGPEAFF. For the CDR3, the DNA is TGTGCCAGCAGCGTAGATAGGGGGCCTGAAGCTTTCTTT.

This clone was counted once. This chain connects TRBV27 to TRBJ2-7, with D possibly matching TRBD1 (6 bases). V dropped 5 bases and J dropped 12 bases, with 20 bases sitting between them. This CDR3 has 13 amino acids. Germline CDR1 reads MNHEY; CDR2 reads SMNVEV (reference sequence). The CDR3: CASSLSGTRSRYF. CDR3 DNA sequence: TGTGCCAGCAGTCTTTCCGGGACACGGTCACGGTACTTC.

The J gene is TRBJ2-7, the V gene TRBV5-1; D is perhaps TRBD1 (6 bases). CDR1 is SGHRS and CDR2 is YFSETQ in the germline V gene. The ends were cut back, 4 bases at V and 3 bases at J, with 14 bases in the middle. This CDR3 comprises 14 residues. The CDR3 spells CASSKPGQSYEQYF. CDR3 sequence (DNA): TGCGCCAGCAGCAAGCCGGGACAAAGCTACGAGCAGTACTTC.

The rearrangement uses TRBV28 and TRBJ2-3; 7 bases agree with TRBD1. CDR3 length: 15 amino acids. Germline V gene sequence: CDR1 MDHEN, CDR2 SYDVKM. The ends lost 5 bases at V and 6 bases at J; junction bases unmatched: 11. The CDR3 nucleotides are TGTGCCAGCAGTCCACCGGGACAGAGCTATGATACGCAGTATTTT. The encoded protein is CASSPPGQSYDTQYF.

This clone was counted a single time. This chain uses TRBV6-2 or TRBV6-3 with TRBJ2-7; D not certain. This CDR3 region has 12 residues. Trimming removed 6 bases at V and 6 bases at J, with 12 bases between. Per the germline V gene, CDR1 is MNHEY and CDR2 is SVGEGT. The CDR3 loop reads CASSPVSFEQYF. CDR3 sequence (DNA): TGTGCCAGCAGCCCCGTAAGCTTCGAGCAGTACTTC.

This rearrangement joins TRBV2 to TRBJ1-2, with unresolved D. Germline lookup yields CDR1 SNHLY and CDR2 FYNNEI. The ends were cut back, 6 bases at V and 4 bases at J, with 15 bases in the middle. There are 14 residues in the CDR3. CDR3 sequence (DNA): TGTGCCAGCAGGGGCGGGCCGCACTTCTATGGCTACACCTTC. As protein: CASRGGPHFYGYTF.

Notes on this clone: An end of the junction differs from the germline gene, which may be a read error. The CDR3 nucleotides read TGTGCTAGCAGCTTAGACAGGGGGAACGAGCAGTACTTC. Amino acid sequence: CASSLDRGNEQYF. The chain couples TRBV7-7 to TRBJ2-7; 9 bases fit TRBD1. The CDR3 is 13 amino acids. Per germline, CDR1 SSHAT and CDR2 FNYEAQ (reference sequence). Drawing the rest from reference TRBV7-7 and TRBJ2-7, the complete variable domain is GAGVSQSPRYKVTKRGQDVTLRCDPISSHATLYWYQQALGQGPEFLTYFNYEAQPDKSGLPSDRFSAERPEGSISTLTIQRTEQRDSAMYRCASSLDRGNEQYFGPGTRLTVT.

The CDR3 nucleotides are TGTGCCAGCGGTGCGGGGGGGCCTTCCAATGAGCAGTTCTTC. Its protein product is CASGAGGPSNEQFF. The chain has TRBV27 and TRBJ2-1; 9 nucleotides agree with TRBD2. The CDR3 has 14 residues. J lost 6 bases, V lost 8 bases, and 8 bases had no gene match. CDR1 and CDR2 (germline): MNHEY, SMNVEV (reference sequence).

This clone showed up just once. The rearrangement joins TRBV2 to TRBJ1-6; D is ambiguous. Germline-derived CDR1 and CDR2 are SNHLY and FYNNEI. There are 14 residues in the CDR3. Trimming took off 7 bases at V and 10 bases at J, with 17 bases between the two ends. CDR3 amino acids: CASTSEREGSPLHF. Here the CDR3 DNA reads TGTGCCAGCACCTCGGAGAGGGAGGGCTCACCCCTCCACTTT.

The rearrangement links TRBV3-1 (or the pseudogene TRBV3-2) to TRBJ2-7; D perhaps matches TRBD1 (5 bases). The CDR3 has 14 amino acids. Germline V gene lookup returns CDR1 LGHDT and CDR2 YNNKEL (reference sequence). V was pared by 0 bases and J by 5 bases, with 11 bases between. This CDR3 reads CASSQDWKGHEQYF. DNA for the CDR3: TGTGCCAGCAGCCAAGATTGGAAGGGGCACGAGCAGTACTTC.

This sequence joins TRBV19 and TRBJ2-7; possible D gene TRBD1, 6 bases. V was clipped by 0 bases and J by 6 bases, with 9 bases between them. Germline V CDR1 and CDR2: LNHDA, SQIVND (reference sequence). The CDR3 has 13 residues. CDR3 loop: CASSIDPGAEQYF. The CDR3 nucleotides read TGTGCCAGTAGTATAGATCCAGGGGCCGAGCAGTACTTC.

The chain employs TRBV18 and TRBJ2-1, with D perhaps matching TRBD2 (6 bases). Germline CDR1 reads KGHSH; CDR2 reads LQKENI. The CDR3 covers 12 residues. V dropped 3 bases and J dropped 15 bases, with 15 bases sitting between them. This CDR3 is CASSPAPGDSFF. CDR3 DNA sequence: TGTGCCAGCTCACCGGCACCGGGGGATTCGTTCTTC.

This clone was observed a single time. The rearrangement uses TRBV7-3 and TRBJ1-2; perhaps TRBD1 as D (5 bases). The ends were cut back, 5 bases at V and 1 base at J, with 20 bases in the middle. The V gene's germline CDR1 is SGHTA and CDR2 FQGTGA. This CDR3 spans 17 amino acids. The CDR3 protein is CASSPRAGQEINYGYTF. In DNA form, the CDR3 reads TGTGCCAGCAGCCCAAGGGCGGGGCAGGAGATTAACTATGGCTACACCTTC. Drawing the rest from reference TRBV7-3 and TRBJ1-2, the complete variable domain is GAGVSQTPSNKVTEKGKYVELRCDPISGHTALYWYRQSLGQGPEFLIYFQGTGAADDSGLPNDRFFAVRPEGSVSTLKIQRTERGDSAVYLCASSPRAGQEINYGYTFGSGTRLTVV.

The chain recombines TRBV12-5 with TRBJ1-2; 7 bases agree with TRBD1. Losses at the gene ends were 1 base for V and 4 bases for J; bases not matched to a gene: 3. CDR3 length equals 14 residues. CDR1 LGHNT and CDR2 FRNRAP come from the germline V gene. CDR3 sequence reads: CASGLADRAYGYTF. CDR3 bases: TGTGCTAGTGGTTTGGCCGACAGGGCCTATGGCTACACCTTC.

The chain combines TRBV12-3 or TRBV12-4 with TRBJ1-2; D may be TRBD1 (5 bases). This CDR3 comprises 13 residues. The germline V and J ends were trimmed by 3 bases and 7 bases, with 12 bases remaining between them. The CDR3 region has the DNA TGTGCCAGCAGTTTGGGCAGGGTTGGTGGCTACACCTTC. Translated, it gives CASSLGRVGGYTF.

The chain recombines TRBV5-1 with TRBJ2-3; TRBD2 might be the D (6 bases). CDR1 SGHRS and CDR2 YFSETQ come from the germline V gene. Trimming shortened V by 4 bases and J by 2 bases, and 11 bases separated the two germline ends. The CDR3 extends over 14 amino acids. CDR3 in DNA: TGCGCCAGCAGCACCGGGGGTCCCACAGATACGCAGTATTTT. This translates into CASSTGGPTDTQYF. Full variable domain (missing parts from reference TRBV5-1 and TRBJ2-3): KAGVTQTPRYLIKTRGQQVTLSCSPISGHRSVSWYQQTPGQGLQFLFEYFSETQRNKGNFPGRFSGRQFSNSRSEMNVSTLELGDSALYLCASSTGGPTDTQYFGPGTRLTVL.

This sequence joins TRBV14 and TRBJ1-2; 7 bases are shared with TRBD1. The V segment lost 6 bases and the J segment 2 bases; nucleotides outside the gene matches: 6. The CDR3 consists of 14 residues. Germline CDR1 reads SGHDN; CDR2 reads FVKESK. CDR3 nucleotide sequence: TGTGCCAGCAGTCGACAGGGCTGGAACTATGGCTACACCTTC. This gives the protein CASSRQGWNYGYTF.

The rearrangement joins TRBV5-1 to TRBJ1-1; 7 bases align to TRBD1. The ends lost 4 bases at V and 5 bases at J; junction bases unmatched: 11. The CDR3 is 15 residues long. Germline V gene sequence: CDR1 SGHRS, CDR2 YFSETQ. In nucleotides, the CDR3 is TGCGCCAGCAGCGGCCTGGGTAGGGGGCAAACTGAAGCTTTCTTT. It yields the protein CASSGLGRGQTEAFF.